These T cell receptor beta chains were read from a single sample in a study of OX40 agonist ivuxolimab in advanced cancers. Repertoires were generated with immunoSEQ multiplex PCR, while TCRdb's copy carries only in-frame clones and drops some. Of tens of thousands of clones in the sample, approximately 80% were seen once. The sequences come from CD4+ or CD8+ T cells sorted from blood, collected in a trial of the OX40 agonist ivuxolimab. All receptors derive from an adult with an advanced solid tumor such as melanoma, head and neck, liver or kidney cancer. Each CDR3 is given with its conserved first and last residue. A D gene is named only where the DNA matches it firmly. Clone size is shown for a subset of rows, as once, few, many or a class of expanded clone.

TRBJ2-2 | - | TRBV6-4 | - | TGTGCCACCCCCAACGACAGCCCCTCTTCGAACACCGGGGAGCTGTTTTTT | CATPNDSPSSNTGELFF
TRBJ1-5 | - | TRBV2 | once | TGTGCCAGCAGTGTCAGCCAGGGTTTACAGCCCCAGCATTTT | CASSVSQGLQPQHF
TRBJ1-1 | - | TRBV13 | - | TGTGCCAGCAGCTTAGGTGGAGGGGACACTGAAGCTTTCTTT | CASSLGGGDTEAFF
TRBJ2-2 | - | TRBV7-9 | - | TGTGCCAGCAGCCCGAGCGTTACGGGGGAGCTGTTTTTT | CASSPSVTGELFF
TRBJ2-5 | - | TRBV6-1 | once | TGTGCCAGCAGTCTAACCAGGGTTGGGGAGACCCAGTACTTC | CASSLTRVGETQYF
TRBJ1-6 | TRBD1 | TRBV7-2 | - | TGTGCCAGCAGCTCCGCAGGGGGGCAGTCCTCACCCCTCCACTTT | CASSSAGGQSSPLHF
TRBJ1-2 | - | TRBV5-4 | - | TGTGCCAGCAGGTTCACGGGGTATGGCTACACCTTC | CASRFTGYGYTF
TRBJ1-3 | - | TRBV5-4 | - | TGTGCCAGCACTTTAAAGGCAGAAGGAAACACCATATATTTT | CASTLKAEGNTIYF
TRBJ2-2 | TRBD2 | TRBV7-6 | - | TGTGCCAGCAGCTCTCCCACTAGCGGGCTGAACACCGGGGAGCTGTTTTTT | CASSSPTSGLNTGELFF
TRBJ2-2 | - | TRBV15 | - | TGTGCCACCAGCAGAGGGGACTTCAACACCGGGGAGCTGTTTTTT | CATSRGDFNTGELFF
TRBJ1-3 | - | TRBV6-1 | - | TGTGCCAGCAGTGAACAGGCGGAATTTTCTGGAAACACCATATATTTT | CASSEQAEFSGNTIYF
TRBJ2-3 | - | TRBV7-2 | - | TGTGCCAGCAGCTTAGGGGCATGGGATACGCAGTATTTT | CASSLGAWDTQYF
TRBJ2-7 | - | TRBV2 | - | TGTGCCAGCAGTGCGGGCCGCTACGAGCAGTACTTC | CASSAGRYEQYF
TRBJ1-1 | TRBD1 | TRBV7-9 | - | TGTGCCAGCAGCCGTGGGGACAGGGGAAAGGAAGCTTTCTTT | CASSRGDRGKEAFF
TRBJ1-2 | - | TRBV10-3 | - | TGTGCCATCAGCGACGGTACAGGCTACACCTTC | CAISDGTGYTF
TRBJ2-2 | TRBD1 | TRBV6-5 | - | TGTGCCAGCAGTGCGACAGGGGGGACCGGGGAGCTGTTTTTT | CASSATGGTGELFF
TRBJ1-2 | - | TRBV7-2 | - | TGTGCCAGCAGCTTAAACACCGCTAACTATGGCTACACCTTC | CASSLNTANYGYTF
TRBJ2-2 | - | TRBV10-2 | - | TGCGCCAGCAAGGAGGGCACCGGGGAGCTGTTTTTT | CASKEGTGELFF
TRBJ2-2 | TRBD1 | TRBV10-3 | - | TGTGCCATCAGTGTGGGGACAGGGGTAACCACGAACACCGGGGAGCTGTTTTTT | CAISVGTGVTTNTGELFF
TRBJ2-3 | - | TRBV2 | - | TGTGCCAGCCAGAGGGACGGGGCTACAGATACGCAGTATTTT | CASQRDGATDTQYF
TRBJ1-1 | TRBD1 | TRBV4-2 | - | TGTGCCAGCAGCCGACAGGGCGGGTACACTGAAGCTTTCTTT | CASSRQGGYTEAFF
TRBJ2-5 | TRBD2 | TRBV10-2 | - | TGCGCCAGCAAGCACCCAGCGGGGCAAGGGGAGACCCAGTACTTC | CASKHPAGQGETQYF
TRBJ2-2 | TRBD1 | TRBV30 | - | TGTGCCTGGAGCCGCGGCGGGACAGGGAACACCGGGGAGCTGTTTTTT | CAWSRGGTGNTGELFF
TRBJ1-2 | - | TRBV19 | - | TGTGCCAGTAGAATGGACCGCGACTATGGCTACACCTTC | CASRMDRDYGYTF
TRBJ2-1 | TRBD1 | TRBV10-3 | - | TGTGCCAGCCGACAGGGGCTGGGGGAGCAGTTCTTC | CASRQGLGEQFF
TRBJ2-7 | - | TRBV7-9 | - | TGTGCCAGCAGCACCATCCAGGGCGGCGAGCAGTACTTC | CASSTIQGGEQYF
TRBJ2-4 | - | TRBV7-9 | - | TGTGCCAGCAGCTTAGGCGCCAAAAACATTCAGTACTTC | CASSLGAKNIQYF
TRBJ2-2 | TRBD1 | TRBV2 | once | TGTGCCAGCAACAGGGGGTTTTGGGGAAGAGGGACCGGGGAGCTGTTTTTT | CASNRGFWGRGTGELFF
TRBJ2-3 | - | TRBV7-9 | - | TGTGCCAGCAGTCCCCCCGGGGGAACAGATACGCAGTATTTT | CASSPPGGTDTQYF
TRBJ2-7 | TRBD1 | TRBV6-1 | - | TGTGCCAGCAGCGCTGGGGACAGGGCCTACGAGCAGTACTTC | CASSAGDRAYEQYF
TRBJ1-5 | - | TRBV4-2 | - | TGTGCCAGCAGCCAAGATGTAAGACACCCGGGGCCCCAGCATTTT | CASSQDVRHPGPQHF
TRBJ1-4 | - | TRBV7-2 | - | TGTGCCAGCAGCTTAGGCGCGACTAATGAAAAACTGTTTTTT | CASSLGATNEKLFF
TRBJ1-5 | - | TRBV19 | - | TGTGCCAGTAGCGACCGGGACATCCTATCGCCCCAGCATTTT | CASSDRDILSPQHF
TRBJ1-2 | - | TRBV18 | - | TGTGCCAGCTCCCCAAGCGGGGCTCGATATGGCTACACCTTC | CASSPSGARYGYTF
TRBJ2-7 | - | TRBV7-6 | - | TGTGCCAGCAGCTCTTTACAGGGCTCCTACGAGCAGTACTTC | CASSSLQGSYEQYF
TRBJ1-6 | - | TRBV5-6 | - | TGTGCCAGCAGCTTGGATAGAACTTCACCCCTCCACTTT | CASSLDRTSPLHF
TRBJ1-2 | - | TRBV11-2 | - | TGTGCCAGCAGCCCCACAGGGATGTACGGCTACACCTTC | CASSPTGMYGYTF
TRBJ1-2 | - | TRBV7-6 | - | TGTGCCAGCAGCTTAAATCTAGCAGGGACCTCTAACTATGGCTACACCTTC | CASSLNLAGTSNYGYTF
TRBJ1-6 | - | TRBV27 | - | TGTGCCAGCAGTTTTCGACAGAGGGATAATTCACCCCTCCACTTT | CASSFRQRDNSPLHF
TRBJ1-6 | - | TRBV5-1 | once | TGCGCCAGCAGCCCCTTACAGGGTAACTCACCCCTCCACTTT | CASSPLQGNSPLHF
TRBJ1-2 | TRBD1 | TRBV5-1 | - | TGCGCCAGCAGCTCGGCGGGACAGGGGTTTTATGGCTACACCTTC | CASSSAGQGFYGYTF
TRBJ1-1 | - | TRBV6-5 | - | TGTGCCAGCAGGCACGGGGCAGGGATCACTGAAGCTTTCTTT | CASRHGAGITEAFF
TRBJ2-7 | - | TRBV29-1 | - | TGCAGCGCCAACAGCTGGGAAGGAAGGGAGCAGTACTTC | CSANSWEGREQYF
TRBJ2-6 | - | TRBV7-2 | - | TGTGCCAGCAGCTTACGGACACCTGGGGCCAACGTCCTGACTTTC | CASSLRTPGANVLTF
TRBJ2-1 | - | TRBV6-5 | once | TGTGCCAGCAGTTACGAGCCGGGGAAGTACAATGAGCAGTTCTTC | CASSYEPGKYNEQFF
TRBJ2-2 | TRBD1 | TRBV19 | - | TGTGCCAGTAAGGACAGGGGTGACACCGGGGAGCTGTTTTTT | CASKDRGDTGELFF
TRBJ1-4 | - | TRBV19 | - | TGTGCCACTTACTACAGGGTTAATAGGAAGCAAGCTAATGAAAAACTGTTTTTT | CATYYRVNRKQANEKLFF
TRBJ2-3 | - | TRBV28 | few | TGTGCCAGCAGTTTATTCAGGCTAGCTCCGGCGGATACGCAGTATTTT | CASSLFRLAPADTQYF
TRBJ2-3 | - | TRBV5-6 | - | TGTGCCAGCAGTTCAGGGGCCACCGATACGCAGTATTTT | CASSSGATDTQYF
TRBJ2-7 | TRBD1 | TRBV6-5 | - | TGTGCCAGCAGTTACTCGCACAGGGGGAGTAGATACGAGCAGTACTTC | CASSYSHRGSRYEQYF
TRBJ2-5 | - | TRBV5-6 | - | TGTGCCAGCAGCTTGCAGGAGACCCAGTACTTC | CASSLQETQYF
TRBJ2-1 | - | TRBV5-1 | - | TGCGCCAGCAGCTTGGGCAGTAATTACAATGAGCAGTTCTTC | CASSLGSNYNEQFF
TRBJ2-1 | - | TRBV7-2 | - | TGTGCCAGCAGCTCCCGAGGGGCACGCTACTACAATGAGCAGTTCTTC | CASSSRGARYYNEQFF
TRBJ1-1 | - | TRBV5-5 | - | TGTGCCAGCAGCTTGTTTGGGGGAACTGAAGCTTTCTTT | CASSLFGGTEAFF
TRBJ2-7 | - | TRBV10-3 | - | TGTGCCATCAGTGAGTCAGGTGGGCAGACCGAGCAGTACTTC | CAISESGGQTEQYF